The next 27 T cell receptor beta chains were all read from a single sample in a study of Ad26.COV2.S vaccination and SARS-CoV-2 variants. Treatment specified: around 19 received Ad26.COV2.S at low or high dose, single or two shots; 5 received placebo; per-sample allocation not given. On day 63 after the first injection, vaccine and placebo recipients gave samples. Profiling relied on immunoSEQ multiplex PCR, and the TCRdb table lists in-frame clones only, not all of them. This sample has approximately 340,000 clones, with about 85% found just once. The sample in question was peripheral blood, obtained in a trial of Ad26.COV2.S vaccine versus placebo. These TCRs come from a person aged 18-60 years who received the Ad26.COV2.S COVID-19 vaccine or a placebo.

CDR3 nucleotide sequence: TGTGCCAGCAGTGAGGGACAGAACCCTCAGCCCCAGCATTTT. Its protein product is CASSEGQNPQPQHF. The V gene is TRBV6-2 or TRBV6-3, the J gene TRBJ1-5; 7 bases are shared with TRBD1. This CDR3 comprises 14 residues. V shed 5 bases, J shed 6 bases, and the junction held 7 bases outside the gene matches. The germline V gene has CDR1 MNHEY and CDR2 SVGEGT.

The J gene is TRBJ1-4, the V gene TRBV3-1 (or the pseudogene TRBV3-2); D perhaps matches TRBD1 (6 bases). V lost 5 bases and J lost 5, with 12 bases in between. CDR3 length: 14 residues. Germline V lookup: CDR1 LGHDT, CDR2 YNNKEL (reference sequence). The CDR3 DNA follows: TGTGCCAGCAGCTTACGTAGGGGGAATGAAAAACTGTTTTTT. It codes for CASSLRRGNEKLFF.

The chain links TRBV5-4 to TRBJ1-2, with 9 bases that match TRBD1. CDR1 and CDR2 from the germline V gene are SGHNT and YYREEE (reference sequence). After removal of 0 bases from V and 8 bases from J, the junction contained 8 bases not matched to a gene. This CDR3 is 15 amino acids long. CDR3 in DNA: TGTGCCAGCAGCTTGGCCTCGACAGGGGGATACGGCTACACCTTC. Translated: CASSLASTGGYGYTF.

Here the CDR3 DNA reads TGTGCCAGCAGCCCCTGGGGGGGGACTAGCGGGAGTATAAATGAGCAGTTCTTC. Translated: CASSPWGGTSGSINEQFF. The J gene is TRBJ2-1, the V gene TRBV7-2; 14 nucleotides agree with TRBD2. This CDR3 comprises 18 residues. Germline CDR1 reads SGHTA; CDR2 reads FQGNSA. The ends lost 5 bases at V and 7 bases at J; junction bases unmatched: 13.

CDR3 in DNA: TGCGCCAGCAGCCAAGACGGGGGGGACTATACTGAAGCTTTCTTT. Its protein is CASSQDGGDYTEAFF. This sequence joins TRBV4-3 and TRBJ1-1, with a weak D call TRBD1 (5 bases). The V end was cut by 0 bases, the J end by 5 bases, with 13 bases between. This CDR3 has 15 amino acids. Germline V gene lookup returns CDR1 LGHNA and CDR2 YSLEER.

This rearrangement joins TRBV18 to TRBJ1-6; unclear D gene. V lost 6 bases, J lost 0 bases, and 12 bases lay in between. From germline, CDR1 is KGHSH and CDR2 LQKENI. The CDR3 extends over 16 amino acids. CDR3: CASSLGTSSYNSPLHF. The DNA of the CDR3 is TGTGCCAGCTCTTTGGGTACGAGCTCCTATAATTCACCCCTCCACTTT.

The chain carries TRBV6-5 and TRBJ2-3; D is unresolved. The CDR3 extends over 14 amino acids. Between the trimmed V and J ends, which lost 6 bases and 4 bases, there was a span of 14 bases. CDR1 is MNHEY, CDR2 SVGAGI, per germline. The CDR3 nucleotides are TGTGCCAGCAGCCAGAACAGTTTTCCAGATACGCAGTATTTT. Its protein product is CASSQNSFPDTQYF.

This rearrangement joins TRBV2 to TRBJ2-7; 12 positions agree with TRBD1. Germline lookup yields CDR1 SNHLY and CDR2 FYNNEI. The CDR3 totals 15 residues. The V and J ends lost 8 bases and 5 bases, in that order; junction bases with no gene match: 10. CDR3 amino acids: CASGGTGGAVHEQYF. The DNA of the CDR3 is TGTGCCAGCGGCGGGACAGGGGGCGCCGTCCACGAGCAGTACTTC.

The chain recombines TRBV6-5 with TRBJ2-1, with D perhaps assigned TRBD1 or TRBD2 (5 bases each). The CDR3 is made up of 14 amino acids. Germline V lookup: CDR1 MNHEY, CDR2 SVGAGI. V lost 5 bases and J lost 9, with 17 bases in between. The CDR3 coding sequence is TGTGCCAGCAGTACGGGGACCGGACTGTTTGAGCAGTTCTTC. This sequence encodes CASSTGTGLFEQFF.

V usage is TRBV28 and J usage is TRBJ1-1; the D gene is possibly TRBD1 (5 bases). The germline V gene encodes CDR1 MDHEN and CDR2 SYDVKM. The CDR3 length is 12 residues. V lost 6 bases and J lost 11, with 16 bases in between. The CDR3 spells CASSRVPGIAFF. Here the CDR3 DNA reads TGTGCCAGCAGCAGGGTCCCGGGGATTGCTTTCTTT.

The chain combines TRBV6-2 or TRBV6-3 with TRBJ2-7; TRBD1 is a possible D gene (6 bases). V was clipped by 5 bases and J by 4 bases, with 18 bases between them. In germline, CDR1 is MNHEY, CDR2 SVGEGT. The CDR3 consists of 15 residues. The CDR3 region is CASSRKQGVRYEQYF. The CDR3 bases are TGTGCCAGCAGTAGAAAACAGGGTGTGCGGTACGAGCAGTACTTC.

In its sample, this clone was seen once. The chain combines TRBV6-5 with TRBJ2-7; 8 bases fit TRBD2. CDR3 length: 13 amino acids. Germline CDR1 is MNHEY and CDR2 is SVGAGI. The V and J ends lost 6 bases and 3 bases, in that order; junction bases with no gene match: 4. This CDR3 reads CASRKSGSYEQYF. The CDR3, as DNA: TGTGCCAGCAGGAAAAGCGGGAGCTACGAGCAGTACTTC.

V gene TRBV11-3 combines with J gene TRBJ2-3, with D perhaps being TRBD1 or TRBD2 (5 bases each). The V end lost 0 bases, the J end lost 5 bases, and 12 bases lay between the germline ends. The CDR3 extends over 15 amino acids. Germline V gene data show CDR1 as SGHNT and CDR2 as YENEEA. The CDR3 bases are TGTGCCAGCAGCTTAGATACGGGGACCTTAGATACGCAGTATTTT. It is translated as CASSLDTGTLDTQYF.

The CDR3 DNA reads TGTGCCAGCTCAGCTAACAGGGGAACTAGTAATAATTCACCCCTCCACTTT. Translated: CASSANRGTSNNSPLHF. V is TRBV18 and J is TRBJ1-6, with 7 bases identical to TRBD1. The CDR3 contains 17 residues. CDR1 and CDR2 (germline): KGHSH, LQKENI. Trimming removed 5 bases from V and 5 bases from J; junction bases left unmatched: 12. Complete variable domain (other parts from reference TRBV18 and TRBJ1-6): NAGVMQNPRHLVRRRGQEARLRCSPMKGHSHVYWYRQLPEEGLKFMVYLQKENIIDESGMPKERFSAEFPKEGPSILRIQQVVRGDSAAYFCASSANRGTSNNSPLHFGNGTRLTVT.

The gene calls are TRBV12-3 or TRBV12-4 and TRBJ2-7; 8 bases line up with TRBD2. The ends lost 6 bases at V and 3 bases at J; junction bases unmatched: 4. CDR3 length: 13 residues. The CDR3 DNA reads TGTGCCAGCAGAACGGGGGGGGACTACGAGCAGTACTTC. Translation gives CASRTGGDYEQYF.

The gene calls are TRBV19 and TRBJ2-1; D perhaps matches TRBD1 (5 bases). V was pared by 4 bases and J by 6 bases, with 16 bases between. CDR3 size: 15 residues. Germline V lookup: CDR1 LNHDA, CDR2 SQIVND (reference sequence). CDR3 sequence (DNA): TGTGCCAGTAGTAACCCAGCCAGGGTGTCCAATGAGCAGTTCTTC. This encodes CASSNPARVSNEQFF.

The chain is built from TRBV5-5 and TRBJ1-2, with 7 bases fitting TRBD1. There are 17 residues in the CDR3. In germline, CDR1 is SGHKS, CDR2 YYEKEE (reference sequence). V shed 0 bases, J shed 7 bases, and the junction held 15 bases outside the gene matches. The CDR3 sequence is CASSLAGLQGSPGGYTF. The CDR3 DNA reads TGTGCCAGCAGCTTGGCGGGACTACAGGGGTCCCCCGGTGGCTACACCTTC.

This chain connects TRBV5-1 to TRBJ2-7, with TRBD2 matching 14 bases. The CDR3 has 16 residues. J was trimmed by 4 bases and V by 6 bases; bases with no gene match: 9. Germline CDR1 is SGHRS and CDR2 is YFSETQ. The CDR3 DNA follows: TGCGCCAGCACCCCGGGACTAGCGGGAGTAGGGTACGAGCAGTACTTC. Protein product: CASTPGLAGVGYEQYF.

This chain joins TRBV6-5 and TRBJ1-1; D remains unclear. The CDR3 has 15 residues. Trimming left V 2 bases short and J 1 base short, with 11 bases between. The germline V gene encodes CDR1 MNHEY and CDR2 SVGAGI. CDR3 bases: TGTGCCAGCAGTTACAATGGGGTGAGGAACACTGAAGCTTTCTTT. It is translated as CASSYNGVRNTEAFF.

The chain has TRBV2 and TRBJ1-1, with TRBD1 matching over 10 bases. The CDR3 contains 15 residues. The trim removed 6 bases at V and 5 bases at J, leaving 9 bases unmatched. The V gene's germline CDR1 is SNHLY and CDR2 FYNNEI. The CDR3, as DNA: TGTGCCAGCAGCTGGACAGGGGGAATCGGTACTGAAGCTTTCTTT. Translating gives CASSWTGGIGTEAFF.

This sequence joins TRBV3-1 (or the pseudogene TRBV3-2) and TRBJ2-1; D is unresolved. From germline, CDR1 is LGHDT and CDR2 YNNKEL (reference sequence). The CDR3 loop spans 17 amino acids. The V end lost 0 bases, the J end lost 4 bases, and 16 bases lay between the germline ends. The CDR3 DNA follows: TGTGCCAGCAGCCAAGATTCTGCCTTAGAAATTTACAATGAGCAGTTCTTC. Encoded protein: CASSQDSALEIYNEQFF.

The chain recombines TRBV30 with TRBJ2-6, with 8 bases aligning to TRBD1. The CDR3 has 19 residues. Trimming removed 0 bases from V and 0 bases from J; junction bases left unmatched: 10. From germline, CDR1 is GTSNPN and CDR2 SVGIG (reference sequence). The CDR3 coding sequence is TGTGCCTGGAGTGTATCGAGGGACAGGCTCTTCTCTGGGGCCAACGTCCTGACTTTC. It translates to CAWSVSRDRLFSGANVLTF.

V gene TRBV18 combines with J gene TRBJ1-6, with 7 bases lining up with TRBD1. This CDR3 has 14 residues. CDR1 and CDR2 (germline): KGHSH, LQKENI. After removal of 3 bases from V and 8 bases from J, the junction contained 4 bases not matched to a gene. The CDR3, as DNA: TGTGCCAGCTCACCGACAGGGAGGGATTCACCCCTCCACTTT. Translation: CASSPTGRDSPLHF.

V usage is TRBV5-4 and J usage is TRBJ2-7; D possibly uses TRBD1 or TRBD2 (5 bases each). Germline lookup yields CDR1 SGHNT and CDR2 YYREEE (reference sequence). This CDR3 region has 15 residues. With 4 bases removed from V and 3 bases from J, the gap between germline ends came to 17 bases. CDR3 nucleotides: TGTGCCAGCAGCCGGGGCGCCTCGGAGTACTACGAGCAGTACTTC. Amino acid sequence: CASSRGASEYYEQYF.

The rearrangement uses TRBV24-1 and TRBJ2-1; TRBD1 aligns across 9 bases. Germline V gene sequence: CDR1 KGHDR, CDR2 SFDVKD. The length of the CDR3 is 18 residues. V was clipped by 3 bases and J by 3 bases; unmatched bases: 11. CDR3 residues: CATSDGTGPRSHYNEQFF. As DNA, the CDR3 is TGTGCCACCAGTGATGGGACAGGGCCAAGGTCTCACTACAATGAGCAGTTCTTC.

This sequence joins TRBV13 and TRBJ2-1; no firm D call. CDR3 length equals 15 residues. The germline gives CDR1 PRHDT, CDR2 FYEKMQ (reference sequence). The ends were cut back, 4 bases at V and 2 bases at J, with 12 bases in the middle. CDR3 DNA: TGTGCCAGCAGCTCCGGTGCCGGAACCTACAATGAGCAGTTCTTC. It yields the protein CASSSGAGTYNEQFF.

This clone has just one count. This sequence joins TRBV6-5 and TRBJ2-5; unclear D gene. The CDR3 has 12 amino acids. The germline gives CDR1 MNHEY, CDR2 SVGAGI. V dropped 5 bases and J dropped 5 bases, with 9 bases sitting between them. This CDR3 reads CASSIDGETQYF. As DNA, the CDR3 is TGTGCCAGCAGTATAGACGGCGAGACCCAGTACTTC.